This T cell receptor (beta chain) was captured by sequencing in a study of blood T cell repertoires in COVID-19. V dropped 5 bases and J dropped 4; count of bases not matched to a gene: 12. CDR1 MDHEN and CDR2 SYDVKM come from the germline V gene. This CDR3 comprises 16 residues. The data were produced by immunoSEQ multiplex PCR, yet TCRdb's version contains in-frame clones alone and is incomplete. This table has roughly 250,000 clones, more than 85% appearing once. The sequence derives from a man aged 25-40 years with acute or convalescent COVID-19. This chain connects TRBV28 to TRBJ1-2, with TRBD1 matching over 8 bases. Sequences were obtained from peripheral blood. The CDR3 sequence is CASSTSGGREFYGYTF. Written as DNA, the CDR3 is TGTGCCAGCAGTACTTCAGGGGGCCGCGAATTCTATGGCTACACCTTC.